This T cell receptor (beta chain) stems from a study of molecular identifiers for immune sequencing clone quantification. This clonotype has at least ten counts. Via MiXCR, TCRdb re-called the PCR reads, giving one row per CDR3 protein. Of about 36,000 distinct CDR3 sequences in the sample, around a sixth were seen once. Trimming cost V 6 bases and J 3 bases, with 6 bases left between them. The CDR3 consists of 11 residues. This chain uses TRBV12-3 or TRBV12-4 with TRBJ2-7; D not certain. Sample: naive CD8+ T cells from blood, with Jurkat cell RNA spiked in. Noted subset: FACS-sorted CD8+CD4-CCR7+CD45RA+ naive T cells. This clonotype was obtained from a human donor in good health. Some libraries in this study had Jurkat cell RNA spiked in. CDR3 residues: CASRKNYEQYF. CDR3 coding DNA: TGTGCCAGCAGAAAGAACTACGAGCAGTACTTC.